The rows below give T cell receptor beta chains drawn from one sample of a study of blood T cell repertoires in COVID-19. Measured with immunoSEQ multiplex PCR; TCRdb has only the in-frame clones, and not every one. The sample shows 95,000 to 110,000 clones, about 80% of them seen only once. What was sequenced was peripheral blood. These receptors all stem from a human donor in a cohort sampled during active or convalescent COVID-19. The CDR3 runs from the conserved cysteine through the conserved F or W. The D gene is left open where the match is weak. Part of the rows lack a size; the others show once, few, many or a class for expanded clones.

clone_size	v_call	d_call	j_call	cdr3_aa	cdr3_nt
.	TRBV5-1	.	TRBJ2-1	CASSLGMGQGPYNEQFF	TGCGCCAGCAGCTTGGGTATGGGTCAGGGGCCCTACAATGAGCAGTTCTTC
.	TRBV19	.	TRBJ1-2	CASSPDGQNYGYTF	TGTGCCAGTAGCCCGGACGGACAGAACTATGGCTACACCTTC
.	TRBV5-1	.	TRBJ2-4	CASSLEVASLGGNIQYF	TGCGCCAGCAGCTTGGAGGTGGCATCGCTCGGCGGAAACATTCAGTACTTC
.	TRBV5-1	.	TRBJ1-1	CASSPGTGGTNTEAFF	TGCGCCAGCAGCCCCGGGACGGGAGGAACGAACACTGAAGCTTTCTTT
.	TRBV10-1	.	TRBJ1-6	CASIRGWHANSYNSPLHF	TGCGCCAGCATTCGGGGGTGGCACGCCAACTCCTATAATTCACCCCTCCACTTT
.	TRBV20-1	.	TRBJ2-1	CIGQTGSEQFF	TGCATTGGCCAGACAGGCAGTGAGCAGTTCTTC
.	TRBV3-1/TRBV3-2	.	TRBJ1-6	CASSQGSGQGSSPLHF	TGTGCCAGCAGCCAAGGTTCTGGGCAGGGGAGTTCACCCCTCCACTTT
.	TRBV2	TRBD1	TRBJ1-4	CASLSRQGLEKLFF	TGTGCCAGCCTTAGCCGACAGGGGTTGGAAAAACTGTTTTTT
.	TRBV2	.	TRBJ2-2	CASSDRGYTGELFF	TGTGCCAGCAGTGACCGAGGGTACACCGGGGAGCTGTTTTTT
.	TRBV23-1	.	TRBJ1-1	CASRVNRGGNTEAFF	TGCGCCAGCAGAGTCAATCGAGGGGGGAACACTGAAGCTTTCTTT
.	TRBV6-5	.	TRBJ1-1	CATQARQDTPTEAFF	TGTGCCACCCAGGCGAGGCAGGACACTCCCACTGAAGCTTTCTTT
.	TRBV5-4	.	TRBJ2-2	CASSLAGRGTGELFF	TGTGCCAGCAGCTTGGCCGGCCGGGGCACCGGGGAGCTGTTTTTT
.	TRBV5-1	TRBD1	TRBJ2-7	CASSRTPGTGLNEQYF	TGCGCCAGCAGCCGAACCCCCGGGACAGGGCTTAACGAGCAGTACTTC
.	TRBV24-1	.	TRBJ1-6	CATSDSGSPLHF	TGTGCCACCAGTGATTCGGGATCACCCCTCCACTTT
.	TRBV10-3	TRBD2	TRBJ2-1	CAIRPGLAGGASSYNEQFF	TGTGCCATCAGGCCGGGACTAGCGGGGGGCGCTAGCTCCTACAATGAGCAGTTCTTC
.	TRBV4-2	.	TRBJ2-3	CASSQDGFSTDTQYF	TGTGCCAGCAGCCAAGACGGGTTTAGCACAGATACGCAGTATTTT
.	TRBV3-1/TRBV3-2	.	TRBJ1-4	CASSQGYSNEKLFF	TGTGCCAGCAGCCAAGGTTACAGTAATGAAAAACTGTTTTTT
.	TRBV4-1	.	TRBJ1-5	CASSADSRNQPQHF	TGCGCCAGCAGCGCCGACAGTAGAAATCAGCCCCAGCATTTT
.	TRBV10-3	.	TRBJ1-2	CAISESGRGGGYTF	TGTGCCATCAGTGAGTCGGGCAGGGGTGGCGGCTACACCTTC
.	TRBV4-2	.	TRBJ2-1	CASSQELWESYNEQFF	TGTGCCAGCAGCCAAGAATTGTGGGAGTCCTACAATGAGCAGTTCTTC
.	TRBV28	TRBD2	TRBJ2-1	CASSPAGGPRNEQFF	TGTGCCAGCAGTCCAGCGGGGGGGCCAAGGAATGAGCAGTTCTTC
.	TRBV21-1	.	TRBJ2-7	CASSTDRGPLNEQYF	TGTGCCAGCAGTACTGACAGGGGGCCATTGAACGAGCAGTACTTC
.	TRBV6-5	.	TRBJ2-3	CASSLGQFGGDTQYF	TGTGCCAGCAGTCTAGGACAGTTTGGGGGAGATACGCAGTATTTT
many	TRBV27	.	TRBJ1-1	CASSLWLGGTEAFF	TGTGCCAGCAGTTTATGGTTGGGCGGGACTGAAGCTTTCTTT
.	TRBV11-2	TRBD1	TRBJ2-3	CASSLGTGSDTQYF	TGTGCCAGCAGCCTAGGGACAGGGTCCGATACGCAGTATTTT
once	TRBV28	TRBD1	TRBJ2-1	CASRPGQHSNEQFF	TGTGCCAGCAGGCCGGGACAGCATTCTAATGAGCAGTTCTTC
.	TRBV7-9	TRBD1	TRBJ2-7	CASSFPGGYEQYF	TGTGCCAGCAGCTTCCCAGGGGGCTACGAGCAGTACTTC
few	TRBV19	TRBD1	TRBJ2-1	CASSRQGLNEQFF	TGTGCCAGTAGCCGACAGGGTTTAAATGAGCAGTTCTTC
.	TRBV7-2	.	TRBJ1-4	CASSLSWTNEKLFF	TGTGCCAGCAGCCTATCCTGGACTAATGAAAAACTGTTTTTT
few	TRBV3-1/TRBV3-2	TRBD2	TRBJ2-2	CASSLLAGANTGELFF	TGTGCCAGCAGCCTTCTAGCGGGGGCGAACACCGGGGAGCTGTTTTTT
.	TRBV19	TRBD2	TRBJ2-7	CASSMGGGAVEQYF	TGTGCCAGTAGTATGGGCGGGGGGGCCGTCGAGCAGTACTTC
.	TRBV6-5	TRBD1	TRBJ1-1	CASSRRGLSAEAFF	TGTGCCAGCAGTAGAAGGGGGCTCAGCGCTGAAGCTTTCTTT
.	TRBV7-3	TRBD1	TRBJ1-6	CASSLLGQNNSPLHF	TGTGCCAGCAGCTTACTGGGACAGAATAATTCACCCCTCCACTTT
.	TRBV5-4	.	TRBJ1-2	CASSPDNNYGYTF	TGTGCCAGCAGCCCGGACAACAACTATGGCTACACCTTC
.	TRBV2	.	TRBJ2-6	CASEDTGANVLTF	TGTGCCAGCGAGGATACTGGGGCCAACGTCCTGACTTTC